This T cell receptor (beta chain) is from a study of follicular helper T cells after annual influenza vaccination (dated by TCRdb to about 2017). In terms of the full investigation: After each seasonal influenza vaccination, blood was collected on days 0, 7 and 28. To look at recall of cTfh clones, some subjects were tracked through successive annual vaccinations covering the 2013-2014, 2014-2015 and 2015-2016 seasons. One week after vaccination, a second recruited cohort of eleven to twelve subjects (Table S1) displayed a similar ICOS+CD38+ cTfh response. Six subjects had multi-year samples: four covered two vaccination seasons and two covered three seasons. Samples from 2013-2014 were cryopreserved, whereas samples from about 2015 were processed immediately after collection.

Results the study describes overall, beyond this receptor: Rare clonotypes could not be sampled because productive TCRB sequences were recovered from only roughly 9.5-22% of the analyzed cells. A recurrent oligoclonal ICOS+CD38+ cTfh response containing tetramer and AIM influenza-specific clonotypes was recalled by successive annual vaccinations. ICOS+CD38+ cTfh clonality correlated with the frequency of that population, and its change correlated with the change in circulating plasmablast frequency. Day 7 ICOS+CD38+ clones were most often found later in ICOS-CD38- cTfh, suggesting that subset may serve as a memory reservoir. In the assessment of influenza clone enrichment, the possibility that the much larger non-cTfh compartments were undersampled could not be ruled out.

The time point label of this sample denotes: 2015-2016 season, pre-vaccination. Seasonal inactivated influenza vaccine (Fluvarix) was administered to adults, and sorted blood CD4 subsets were tracked by TCRB sequencing before and after vaccination. Subjects were considered eligible if community-dwelling and if influenza vaccine had not been received in the prior 6 months. Reasons for exclusion included contraindications to influenza vaccine, substance abuse, HIV/AIDS, active malignancy, immunomodulatory medication, and active illness such as respiratory infection. At each time point, somewhere between 40 and 100 mL of blood was taken. Ficoll-Paque PLUS or SepMate separation was used to isolate PBMC. CXCR5- memory CD4 T cells were sorted as a comparison non-Tfh subset. Before DNA was extracted, the cell subsets were sorted from PBMC using a BD FACS Aria. At the junction V is shortened by 3 bases and J by 1 base, with 13 bases in between. Looking up the germline V gene yields CDR1 MDHEN and CDR2 SYDVKM. The CDR3 goes from the cysteine to the phenylalanine over 16 residues. This entry keeps only the CDR3 DNA: 48 bases, framed from base 1.

This clone was seen a few times. Its antigen specificity is not known. No per-base quality is available; no much larger clone lies one base away. Library construction relied on the immunoSEQ multiplex PCR assay. Adaptive Biotechnologies carried out TCRB amplification, library preparation, sequencing and preliminary bioinformatics at Survey level resolution. Per the source publication's procedure: Clonality was calculated in R as 1 minus normalized Shannon entropy, and the Gini index was calculated with the R package ineq. Overlap score was the summed counts of shared sequences divided by total counts of all sequences in both compared samples. Fisher's exact test, with an assumed theoretical repertoire of 10^7 TCRB sequences, was used to assess the significance of shared clonotypes. The table was pulled from immuneACCESS by TCRdb, which kept in-frame rearrangements only. Such tables lose some clones; where checked, under half of the loss comes from unresolved V genes, and the rest has no known cause. From that table come the V and J calls and clone size; the DNA was used to work out D and trimming. Here the sample has under 15,000 clones; around 75% occur a single time. 0.4% to 0.55% of the sample is held by the ten biggest clonotypes.

The sequence was collected from an adult who received the influenza vaccine. Sample: CXCR5- memory CD4+ T cells sorted from blood, taken on the day of influenza vaccination. This specimen's cell subset or site label, per the study, means: CXCR5- memory CD4 T cells. The V gene is TRBV28 and the J gene is TRBJ2-4; a confident D gene designation cannot be given. The nucleotides are TGTGCCAGCAGTTTCACAGAGCCGCGGGCCAAAAACATTCAGTACTTC. It specifies CASSFTEPRAKNIQYF. This CDR3, with the reference TRBV28 and TRBJ2-4 proteins standing in past its ends, gives the full variable domain DVKVTQSSRYLVKRTGEKVFLECVQDMDHENMFWYRQDPGLGLRLIYFSYDVKMKEKGDIPEGYSVSREKKERFSLILESASTNQTSMYLCASSFTEPRAKNIQYFGAGTRLSVL.